The present T cell receptor (beta chain) was sequenced within a study of breast tumors, draining lymph nodes, adjacent tissues. Breast cancer patients provided tissue from their axillary draining lymph nodes. This clonotype was counted many times. One entry per CDR3 protein results from TCRdb running MiXCR on the multiplex PCR reads. The sample yields about 170,000 distinct CDR3 sequences, roughly 35% seen once. Germline CDR1 reads SGHTS; CDR2 reads YDEGEE. This CDR3 is 15 amino acids long. V shed 2 bases and J 8 bases; nucleotides not matched to a gene: 5. The chain is built from TRBV5-8 and TRBJ2-1; TRBD2 agrees at 12 bases. The sequence came from a female donor with breast cancer. Some clones in this sample may be carry-over from other donors' samples. The sample taken for sequencing was axillary lymph node tissue. The DNA for the CDR3 is TGTGCCAGCAGCTTCGTACTAGCGGGAGGAGATGAGCAGTTCTTC. Translation gives CASSFVLAGGDEQFF. The variable domain in full, completed from reference TRBV5-8 and TRBJ2-1, reads EAGVTQSPTHLIKTRGQQATLRCSPISGHTSVYWYQQALGLGLQFLLWYDEGEERNRGNFPPRFSGRQFPNYSSELNVNALELEDSALYLCASSFVLAGGDEQFFGPGTRLTVL.